This TCR beta chain stems from a study of blood T cell repertoires in COVID-19 (dated by TCRdb to about 2020). For context, the study as a whole: Samples from collaborators originated in the United States, Italy and Spain and spanned both the acute and convalescent phases of COVID-19. The prospective study material was composed of cDNA or gDNA derived from T cells, B-cell-depleted T cells, or PBMCs. Deeply sampled blood TCRbeta repertoires from subjects exposed to, actively infected with, or recovered from COVID-19 were included in the dataset. The repertoires were released in a freely available public database intended as a resource for research on the immune response to SARS-CoV-2. Samples came from the ongoing ImmuneRACE study (first 160 participants) plus 1,254 subjects from 6 global collaborators. The sample metadata nearly always contained a de-identified subject ID, COVID-19 status, age in years and sex. Where available, HLA class I and class II types were obtained from metadata supplied by the sample provider rather than from assay-based typing.

Whole blood was collected in K2EDTA tubes by collaborating institutions according to the institutions' own protocols. For TCRbeta analysis, collaborator samples were shipped as frozen whole blood, as isolated PBMCs, or as DNA extracted from either sample type. In regard to this clone: The specificity of this receptor is unknown. Nothing much larger sits one base from this clone, and base qualities are not available.

The immunoSEQ Assay, a bias-controlled multiplex PCR, was used to amplify TCRbeta CDR3 regions from genomic DNA. As for how the authors treated the data: Within the assay, amplification of reference gene primers was used to estimate how many nucleated cells each sample contained. Sequence reads were collapsed and filtered to measure the absolute abundance of every unique TCRbeta CDR3 rearrangement. Productive Simpson clonality was computed per sample as the square root of Simpson's diversity index over productive rearrangements. In TCRdb, the immuneACCESS table is reduced to in-frame sequences with V and J assigned. These tables do not hold every clone; where another copy was compared, an unresolved V gene accounts for under half, and the others remain unexplained. V, J and clone size were drawn from that table, and D and trimming were deduced from the DNA. The sample records 25,000 to 35,000 clones, 84% of which are singletons. The ten largest clonotypes hold approximately 15% of the sample.

General study outcomes and caveats: The quantity of clinical and demographic metadata differed by source and by participant and was supplied without curation.

CDR1 KGHSH and CDR2 LQKENI were looked up in the germline V gene. V and J lose 3 bases and 3 bases, and a span of 18 bases separates them. The CDR3 holds 16 amino acids from the cysteine to the phenylalanine. Only the CDR3 portion is preserved as DNA: 48 bases, with reading frame beginning at the first base. Recombination connected TRBV18 to TRBJ2-7; TRBD1 is a possible D gene, resting on 7 matching bases. The sample comprised peripheral blood. The receptor was isolated from a man between 65 and 80 years old with active COVID-19. DNA sequence: TGTGCCAGCTCACCTATCCAGGGGGGAGCTTACTACGAGCAGTACTTC. This sequence encodes CASSPIQGGAYYEQYF.